One sample yielded the 18 T cell receptor beta chains listed below, sequenced in a study of response to subunit inactivated influenza vaccine. Each CDR3 protein gets one entry after TCRdb re-called the RT-PCR reads with MiXCR. The sample includes about 530,000 distinct CDR3 sequences, 12% of them seen just once. Sequences were derived from PBMCs from blood, sampled on the day of vaccination. The receptors shown here come from a man between 50 and 59 years old who received an inactivated influenza vaccine.

In this sample, this clonotype turned up a few times. V usage is TRBV21-1 and J usage is TRBJ2-5; TRBD1, the table's D call, was not compared with the DNA. TRBV21-1 is flagged as a pseudogene. The CDR3 consists of 14 residues. The CDR3 is CASSSEDRQETQYF. CDR3 bases: TGTGCCAGCAGCAGCGAAGACAGGCAAGAGACCCAGTACTTC.

This sequence joins TRBV10-3 and TRBJ2-7, with 15 positions matching TRBD2. Germline assignment: CDR1 ENHRY and CDR2 SYGVKD. The CDR3 extends over 17 amino acids. V was clipped by 10 bases and J by 0 bases; unmatched bases: 10. CDR3 in DNA: TGTGCCACCGGGGGACTAGCGGGAGGATTGAGCTCCTACGAGCAGTACTTC. Protein: CATGGLAGGLSSYEQYF.

This clonotype was counted ten times or more. V and J are TRBV11-2 and TRBJ2-2; D is possibly TRBD2 (6 bases). Per the germline V gene, CDR1 is SGHAT and CDR2 is FQNNGV. The germline V and J ends were trimmed by 3 bases and 4 bases, with 21 bases remaining between them. The CDR3 is 18 amino acids. The CDR3 DNA reads TGTGCCAGCAGCTTCAGGGAGGCCCTCCGGGTAGGCACCGGGGAGCTGTTTTTT. It encodes CASSFREALRVGTGELFF.

The genes are TRBV7-2 and TRBJ2-7; 7 bases agree with TRBD1. The CDR3 extends over 14 amino acids. With V trimmed by 5 bases and J by 0 bases, 4 bases remained unmatched. Germline V gives CDR1 SGHTA, CDR2 FQGNSA. The CDR3 sequence: CASSNRGSSYEQYF. The CDR3 nucleotides are TGTGCCAGCAGCAACAGGGGTAGCTCCTACGAGCAGTACTTC.

In its sample, this clonotype was seen a few times. V is TRBV24-1 and J is TRBJ1-5; 10 nucleotides agree with TRBD1. The CDR3 extends over 13 amino acids. Losses at the gene ends were 10 bases for V and 6 bases for J; bases not matched to a gene: 5. CDR1 and CDR2 (germline): KGHDR, SFDVKD. CDR3 in DNA: TGTGCCACTTCGACAGGGGGCAGTCAGCCCCAGCATTTT. Translation gives CATSTGGSQPQHF.

This clonotype appeared many times. The chain is built from TRBV20-1 and TRBJ2-3; D unresolved. The germline V gene has CDR1 DFQATT and CDR2 SNEGSKA (reference sequence). V gave up 0 bases and J gave up 4 bases, with 20 bases separating them. CDR3 size: 17 residues. CDR3 sequence reads: CSARDPQNRLPSDTQYF. The CDR3 bases are TGCAGTGCTAGAGATCCCCAAAACCGCTTGCCCTCAGATACGCAGTATTTT.

This clonotype was counted a few times. The V gene is TRBV24-1, the J gene TRBJ2-5, with 9 bases identical to TRBD1. CDR3 length equals 18 residues. Germline trimming cut 0 bases from V and 2 bases from J; bases unmatched to any gene: 9. Germline CDR1 KGHDR, CDR2 SFDVKD. CDR3 sequence reads: CATSDLKWGQGKQETQYF. The CDR3 DNA reads TGTGCCACCAGTGATTTGAAATGGGGACAGGGAAAACAAGAGACCCAGTACTTC.

V gene TRBV6-1 combines with J gene TRBJ2-5; TRBD1 matches 8 bases. The length of the CDR3 is 12 residues. Germline CDR1 MNHNS, CDR2 SASEGT. With 9 bases clipped from V and 4 bases from J, the junction kept 4 bases outside the gene matches. Written as DNA, the CDR3 is TGTGCCAGTTGGACAGGGCGAGAGACCCAGTACTTC. The encoded protein is CASWTGRETQYF.

This clonotype showed up many times. The chain uses TRBV12-3 or TRBV12-4 and TRBJ1-4, with 8 bases matching TRBD1. CDR3 size: 14 residues. The V segment lost 6 bases and the J segment 7 bases; nucleotides outside the gene matches: 7. CDR3 sequence (DNA): TGTGCCAGCAGGTCGACAGGGGAAGGTGAAAAACTGTTTTTT. It codes for CASRSTGEGEKLFF.

This clonotype has a handful of counts. The gene calls are TRBV29-1 and TRBJ2-7; 8 nucleotides align to TRBD1. This CDR3 is 12 amino acids long. From germline, CDR1 is SQVTM and CDR2 ANQGSEA. Losses at the gene ends were 7 bases for V and 2 bases for J; bases not matched to a gene: 4. In DNA form, the CDR3 reads TGCAGCGGAATGACAGGGGCCTACGAGCAGTACTTC. Translated: CSGMTGAYEQYF.

This clonotype has a count of ten or more. The DNA of the CDR3 is TGTGCCAGCAGGTATACTAGCTCCTACAATGAGCAGTTCTTC. Translation: CASRYTSSYNEQFF. V and J are TRBV6-5 and TRBJ2-1, with D maybe TRBD2 (5 bases). V lost 6 bases, J lost 0 bases, and 9 bases lay in between. Germline lookup yields CDR1 MNHEY and CDR2 SVGAGI. The CDR3 has 14 amino acids.

CDR3 sequence: CASSLGRTSEDTQYF. The CDR3 DNA reads as TGCGCCAGCAGCTTGGGGAGGACTAGCGAGGATACGCAGTATTTT. The chain has TRBV5-1 and TRBJ2-3, with 9 bases matching TRBD2. CDR1 and CDR2 (germline): SGHRS, YFSETQ. V lost 0 bases and J lost 6; bases outside the gene matches: 5. The length of the CDR3 is 15 residues.

This clonotype was recorded a few times. The V and J genes are TRBV12-3 or TRBV12-4 and TRBJ2-7; D might be TRBD1 (5 bases). The germline V and J ends were trimmed by 6 bases and 9 bases, with 18 bases remaining between them. The CDR3 runs to 13 residues. CDR3 nucleotide sequence: TGTGCCAGCAGCAGAACAGGTGCCGGCCTGCAGTACTTC. It specifies CASSRTGAGLQYF.

This clonotype was seen a handful of times. The CDR3 spells CASSFLEGLDTEAFF. CDR3 bases: TGTGCCAGCAGCTTTCTTGAGGGGCTTGACACTGAAGCTTTCTTT. V usage is TRBV5-4 and J usage is TRBJ1-1, with D perhaps TRBD1 (5 bases). CDR3 length equals 15 residues. Germline V lookup: CDR1 SGHNT, CDR2 YYREEE (reference sequence). Trimming shortened V by 2 bases and J by 3 bases, and 14 bases separated the two germline ends.

The sample holds a few counts of this clonotype. The CDR3: CAHRGLGDREKREGFYNEQFF. The CDR3 DNA reads TGTGCCCACAGGGGATTGGGCGACAGGGAGAAGCGGGAGGGGTTCTACAATGAGCAGTTCTTC. The chain uses TRBV24-1 and TRBJ2-1, with 10 bases identical to TRBD2. The CDR3 consists of 21 residues. The germline CDR1 and CDR2 sequences are KGHDR and SFDVKD. The ends lost 12 bases at V and 3 bases at J; junction bases unmatched: 28.

The rearrangement uses TRBV18 and TRBJ2-3; D is possibly TRBD2 (6 bases). The V end was cut by 6 bases, the J end by 6 bases, with 16 bases between. Looked up from germline, CDR1 is KGHSH and CDR2 is LQKENI. The CDR3 spans 14 residues. The CDR3 DNA follows: TGTGCCAGCTCCCTCCTCGGGGGTTTTGATACGCAGTATTTT. This translates into CASSLLGGFDTQYF.

This clonotype was counted between two and nine times. The V call is TRBV6-5, the J call TRBJ2-2; 7 bases fit TRBD1. The V gene's germline CDR1 is MNHEY and CDR2 SVGAGI. The CDR3 is 15 amino acids. Losses at the gene ends were 4 bases for V and 3 bases for J; bases not matched to a gene: 5. The CDR3 here is CASSWRQGHTGELFF. The CDR3 bases are TGTGCCAGCAGTTGGAGACAGGGACACACCGGGGAGCTGTTTTTT.

This clonotype was observed at least ten times. The genes are TRBV2 and TRBJ1-1; 7 nucleotides agree with TRBD1. J lost 3 bases, V lost 6 bases, and 19 bases had no gene match. The CDR3 has 18 amino acids. In germline, CDR1 is SNHLY, CDR2 FYNNEI. The CDR3 protein is CASRHTIQGLTTDTEAFF. CDR3 sequence (DNA): TGTGCCAGCAGACACACAATACAGGGGTTAACAACGGACACTGAAGCTTTCTTT. Supplemented by reference TRBV2 and TRBJ1-1, the full variable domain reads EPEVTQTPSHQVTQMGQEVILRCVPISNHLYFYWYRQILGQKVEFLVSFYNNEISEKSEIFDDQFSVERPDGSNFTLKIRSTKLEDSAMYFCASRHTIQGLTTDTEAFFGQGTRLTVV.